Presented here are 20 T cell receptor beta chains from one specimen sequenced in a study of patients and donors after allogeneic stem cell transplantation. TCRdb re-derived calls from the RT-PCR reads in MiXCR, one entry per CDR3 protein. Of roughly 960,000 distinct CDR3 sequences in the sample, 18% were seen once. Sequencing was carried out using blood, either unsorted or a sorted T cell fraction (not recorded which). The receptors come from a human donor who was either an allogeneic HSCT recipient or a stem cell or donor lymphocyte infusion donor (not recorded which). It is not recorded whose cells these are; they may come from a transplant donor.

V gene TRBV5-1 combines with J gene TRBJ1-1; no reliable D call. This CDR3 contains 14 residues. V was shortened by 0 bases and J by 4 bases, with 10 bases between the two germline ends. The germline V gene has CDR1 SGHRS and CDR2 YFSETQ. This CDR3 is CASSLELAPTEAFF. For the CDR3, the DNA is TGCGCCAGCAGCTTGGAGTTGGCGCCCACTGAAGCTTTCTTT.

The CDR3 nucleotides are TGTGCCAGCAGTGGTACCGCAGGGGTCGGCACTGAAGCTTTCTTT. Its translation is CASSGTAGVGTEAFF. The chain joins TRBV9 to TRBJ1-1, with a tentative D call TRBD1 (6 bases). The CDR3 has 15 amino acids. Germline V gene sequence: CDR1 SGDLS, CDR2 YYNGEE. V was shortened by 5 bases and J by 4 bases, with 18 bases between the two germline ends.

This rearrangement joins TRBV7-9 to TRBJ1-4; no clear D gene. Germline lookup yields CDR1 SEHNR and CDR2 FQNEAQ (reference sequence). Trimming shortened V by 6 bases and J by 0 bases, and 8 bases separated the two germline ends. This CDR3 comprises 14 residues. Here the CDR3 reads CASRKGATNEKLFF. In DNA form, the CDR3 reads TGTGCCAGCAGGAAAGGAGCAACTAATGAAAAACTGTTTTTT.

This clonotype turned up a few times. This chain joins TRBV12-3 or TRBV12-4 and TRBJ2-2, with D perhaps TRBD1 (5 bases). This CDR3 has 16 residues. V was trimmed by 5 bases and J by 2 bases, leaving 15 bases between them. The CDR3 loop is CASSEKRTPNTGELFF. Here the CDR3 DNA reads TGTGCCAGCAGTGAGAAAAGGACACCTAACACCGGGGAGCTGTTTTTT.

The V gene is TRBV7-6, the J gene TRBJ2-7, with 9 positions matching TRBD1. CDR1 is SGHVS and CDR2 is FNYEAQ in the germline V gene. This CDR3 is 15 amino acids long. The V segment lost 3 bases and the J segment 3 bases; nucleotides outside the gene matches: 6. The CDR3 reads CASSLDPGQGYEQYF. The CDR3 DNA reads as TGTGCCAGCAGCTTGGACCCGGGACAGGGCTACGAGCAGTACTTC.

The rearrangement joins TRBV25-1 to TRBJ1-2; 7 bases agree with TRBD1. In germline, CDR1 is MGHDK, CDR2 SYGVNS. Losses at the gene ends were 3 bases for V and 7 bases for J; bases not matched to a gene: 5. This CDR3 has 13 amino acids. CDR3 in amino acids: CASSDRGVAGYTF. DNA for the CDR3: TGTGCCAGCAGTGACAGGGGGGTGGCTGGCTACACCTTC.

This clonotype was seen once. V and J are TRBV11-2 and TRBJ1-1, with a tentative D call TRBD1 (5 bases). V shed 3 bases and J shed 6 bases, with 11 bases lying between them. From germline, CDR1 is SGHAT and CDR2 FQNNGV. The CDR3 runs 13 residues. In DNA form, the CDR3 reads TGTGCCAGCAGCTTGCCTGGGGGAGCTGAAGCTTTCTTT. This translates into CASSLPGGAEAFF.

This chain links TRBV28 with TRBJ1-2, with D perhaps matching TRBD1 (6 bases). The CDR3 contains 14 residues. Between the trimmed V and J ends, which lost 6 bases and 5 bases, there was a span of 16 bases. Germline CDR1 MDHEN, CDR2 SYDVKM. The CDR3 DNA is TGTGCCAGCAGCCCCACAGGGAGGAAGTATGGCTACACCTTC. Translated: CASSPTGRKYGYTF.

The gene calls are TRBV25-1 and TRBJ1-2; TRBD1 might be the D (6 bases). Germline V lookup: CDR1 MGHDK, CDR2 SYGVNS. The germline V and J ends were trimmed by 2 bases and 4 bases, with 11 bases remaining between them. This CDR3 region has 14 residues. The CDR3 DNA is TGTGCCAGCAGTGAAGGACAGTACAGCTATGGCTACACCTTC. It specifies CASSEGQYSYGYTF.

The chain links TRBV12-3 or TRBV12-4 to TRBJ2-7; TRBD2 is a possible D gene (5 bases). Trimming took off 6 bases at V and 3 bases at J, with 18 bases between the two ends. This CDR3 has 15 amino acids. The CDR3 region has the DNA TGTGCCAGCAGCCCGCCGGAGCGGTCCCGCTACGAGCAGTACTTC. Translation: CASSPPERSRYEQYF.

This clonotype occurred many times. One end of the junction varies from germline; a read error may be responsible. This sequence joins TRBV12-3 or TRBV12-4 and TRBJ2-3; D unresolved. The CDR3 runs to 13 residues. The CDR3 region is CASRSTGTDTQYF. Written as DNA, the CDR3 is TGCGCCAGCAGATCGACTGGCACAGATACGCAGTATTTT.

V and J are TRBV24-1 and TRBJ2-5; possible D gene TRBD1, 8 bases. Germline loops: CDR1 KGHDR, CDR2 SFDVKD. V was pared by 2 bases and J by 4 bases, with 13 bases between. The CDR3 sequence is 15 residues long. CDR3 sequence reads: CATSDWTGRGETQYF. The CDR3, as DNA: TGTGCCACCAGTGATTGGACAGGGAGGGGAGAGACCCAGTACTTC.

This chain uses TRBV5-4 with TRBJ2-5; the D gene could be TRBD1 or TRBD2 (8 bases each). The CDR3 is made up of 18 amino acids. The V end lost 4 bases, the J end lost 3 bases, and 25 bases lay between the germline ends. Germline CDR1 SGHNT, CDR2 YYREEE (reference sequence). The DNA of the CDR3 is TGTGCCAGCAGCCGCAGGGGGCGGGGGACTAGGACAGAAGAGACCCAGTACTTC. Translation: CASSRRGRGTRTEETQYF.

The chain links TRBV12-3 or TRBV12-4 to TRBJ1-1; D unresolved. The CDR3 spans 10 residues. V was cut by 3 bases and J by 11 bases, with 7 bases left in between. The DNA of the CDR3 is TGTGCCAGCAGTTTCCTCAGCGCTTTCTTT. This codes for CASSFLSAFF.

This clonotype was counted a few times. V gene TRBV20-1 combines with J gene TRBJ1-5, with 7 bases aligning to TRBD1. Germline assignment: CDR1 DFQATT and CDR2 SNEGSKA (reference sequence). Losses at the gene ends were 6 bases for V and 0 bases for J; bases not matched to a gene: 5. The length of the CDR3 is 14 residues. The CDR3 region is CSAPGTDSNQPQHF. In DNA, the CDR3 is TGCAGTGCGCCTGGGACAGATAGCAATCAGCCCCAGCATTTT.

The CDR3 coding sequence is TGCAGCTCTAGGAAGGGAAACGAGCAGTACTTC. Its protein is CSSRKGNEQYF. J is TRBJ2-7 and V is TRBV29-1; D unresolved. Germline CDR1 is SQVTM and CDR2 is ANQGSEA. CDR3 size: 11 residues. The V gene lost 8 bases and the J gene lost 5 bases, with 13 bases spanning the gap.

The V gene is TRBV5-1, the J gene TRBJ1-2; D not certain. The CDR3 sequence is 14 residues long. Germline lookup yields CDR1 SGHRS and CDR2 YFSETQ. Trimming took off 4 bases at V and 4 bases at J, with 14 bases between the two ends. CDR3 region: CASSPRSSSYGYTF. CDR3 in DNA: TGCGCCAGCAGCCCGAGGTCTTCTAGCTATGGCTACACCTTC. The full variable domain, in which reference TRBV5-1 and TRBJ1-2 provide the parts outside the CDR3, is KAGVTQTPRYLIKTRGQQVTLSCSPISGHRSVSWYQQTPGQGLQFLFEYFSETQRNKGNFPGRFSGRQFSNSRSEMNVSTLELGDSALYLCASSPRSSSYGYTFGSGTRLTVV.

Only a few counts were recorded for this clonotype. The V and J genes are TRBV12-3 or TRBV12-4 and TRBJ1-3; D gene unclear. Trimming shortened V by 9 bases and J by 0 bases, and 18 bases separated the two germline ends. The CDR3 loop spans 16 amino acids. The CDR3 region is CASSNGWENSGNTIYF. In nucleotides, the CDR3 is TGTGCCAGTTCAAACGGGTGGGAAAACTCTGGAAACACCATATATTTT.

The chain uses TRBV6-1 and TRBJ1-6; D unresolved. The CDR3 length is 15 residues. The V and J ends lost 2 bases and 8 bases respectively, with 13 bases between them. Germline V lookup: CDR1 MNHNS, CDR2 SASEGT. The CDR3 is CASSESRGPYSPLHF. DNA for the CDR3: TGTGCCAGCAGTGAATCCCGAGGACCCTATTCACCCCTCCACTTT.

This clonotype appeared a few times. The genes are TRBV3-1 and TRBJ1-1; TRBD1 agrees at 7 bases. Germline lookup yields CDR1 LGHDT and CDR2 YNNKEL (reference sequence). J gave up 0 bases and V 1 base, and 5 bases lay outside the gene matches. The CDR3 loop spans 16 amino acids. The CDR3 DNA reads as TGTGCCAGCAGCCAAGGATGGGACAGAATGAACACTGAAGCTTTCTTT. This codes for CASSQGWDRMNTEAFF.